Listed below are T cell receptor beta chains from one sample, sequenced in a study of blood T cell repertoires in COVID-19. The protocol was immunoSEQ multiplex PCR, while the TCRdb copy is restricted to in-frame clones and leaves out a portion. The sample contains roughly 190,000 clones, more than 75% of which appear only once. The sequencing input was PBMCs or T cells enriched from blood (not recorded which). These receptors came from a woman in her fifties or sixties with acute COVID-19. The CDR3 runs from the conserved cysteine through the conserved F or W. Fields, in order: CDR3 length, V gene, D gene, J gene, clone size, CDR3 protein, CDR3 DNA. The D gene is left open where the match is weak. The listing skips clone size in some rows; elsewhere it reads once, few, many or a size class.

14	TRBV5-1	-	TRBJ2-1	-	CASSRLALAGEQFF	TGCGCCAGCAGCCGCCTTGCCCTAGCAGGTGAGCAGTTCTTC
12	TRBV28	-	TRBJ1-1	-	CASRFRNTEAFF	TGTGCCAGCAGGTTCCGGAACACTGAAGCTTTCTTT
14	TRBV28	-	TRBJ2-1	-	CASSSRTGSDEQFF	TGTGCCAGCAGTTCACGAACAGGGAGCGATGAGCAGTTCTTC
15	TRBV28	TRBD1	TRBJ2-2	-	CASGGRTGMTGELFF	TGTGCCAGTGGGGGAAGGACAGGGATGACCGGGGAGCTGTTTTTT
14	TRBV4-1	-	TRBJ2-1	once	CASSPPPGNNEQFF	TGCGCCAGCAGCCCCCCCCCGGGAAACAATGAGCAGTTCTTC
13	TRBV7-3	TRBD1	TRBJ1-1	once	CASSQTQGTEAFF	TGTGCCAGCAGCCAAACACAGGGGACTGAAGCTTTCTTT
14	TRBV19	-	TRBJ1-1	-	CASRFRGRGTEAFF	TGTGCCAGTAGATTTCGGGGGAGGGGCACTGAAGCTTTCTTT
15	TRBV6-5	TRBD1	TRBJ1-1	-	CASIPLRGEGTEAFF	TGTGCCAGCATACCGCTCAGGGGGGAAGGAACTGAAGCTTTCTTT
16	TRBV6-5	-	TRBJ1-5	-	CASSSPGQLSDQPQHF	TGTGCCAGCAGTTCGCCCGGACAGCTGTCTGATCAGCCCCAGCATTTT
14	TRBV7-9	-	TRBJ1-3	once	CASTSYNGENTIYF	TGTGCCAGCACCTCTTATAACGGGGAAAACACCATATATTTT
15	TRBV9	TRBD1	TRBJ1-2	-	CASSVSAGGNYGYTF	TGTGCCAGCAGCGTGTCGGCAGGGGGAAACTATGGCTACACCTTC
15	TRBV28	-	TRBJ1-5	-	CASSLFRGGNQPQHF	TGTGCCAGCAGTTTATTCAGGGGTGGCAATCAGCCCCAGCATTTT
15	TRBV2	-	TRBJ1-5	few	CASKPDSYNNQPQHF	TGTGCCAGCAAACCCGACAGCTACAACAATCAGCCCCAGCATTTT